This TCR beta chain stems from a study of human T cells and chemical hapten exposure. About the study: Per-sample variation in TCR yield stemmed mainly from small pooled library volume differences.

Within the library, unique molecular identifiers were attached to each individual cDNA molecule. TCRdb redid the calling of the RACE reads with MiXCR, one entry per CDR3 protein. This sample has 210,000 or so distinct CDR3 sequences, with under 25% found just once. Indicated time point: patch test 3, about 24 weeks after DPC sensitization. As for treatment: therapeutic diphenylcyclopropenone sensitization with weekly scalp DPC. The CDR3 is 16 amino acids. The junction had 8 bases not matched to a gene; V was cut back by 5 bases and J by 4 bases. CDR1 is SEHNR and CDR2 is FQNEAQ in the germline V gene (reference sequence).

The source is a woman aged 40 to 50 with alopecia areata. Some clones in this sample may be carry-over from other donors' samples. This chain joins TRBV7-9 and TRBJ2-2, with 9 bases lining up with TRBD1. The source was whole blood, collected in connection with sensitization to the hapten diphenylcyclopropenone (DPC). The CDR3 DNA follows: TGTGCCAGCAGCCCAATGACAGGGGGTGCCACCGGGGAGCTGTTTTTT. It codes for CASSPMTGGATGELFF.